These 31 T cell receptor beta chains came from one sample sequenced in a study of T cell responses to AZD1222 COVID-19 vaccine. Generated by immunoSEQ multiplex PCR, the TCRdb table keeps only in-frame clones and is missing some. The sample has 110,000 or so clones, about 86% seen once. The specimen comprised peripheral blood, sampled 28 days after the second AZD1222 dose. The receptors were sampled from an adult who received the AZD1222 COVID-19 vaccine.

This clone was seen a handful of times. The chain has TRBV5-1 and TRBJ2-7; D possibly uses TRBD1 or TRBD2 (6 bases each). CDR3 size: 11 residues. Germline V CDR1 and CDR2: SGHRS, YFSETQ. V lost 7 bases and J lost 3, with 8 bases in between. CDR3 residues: CASGGGYEQYF. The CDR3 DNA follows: TGCGCCAGCGGAGGGGGCTACGAGCAGTACTTC.

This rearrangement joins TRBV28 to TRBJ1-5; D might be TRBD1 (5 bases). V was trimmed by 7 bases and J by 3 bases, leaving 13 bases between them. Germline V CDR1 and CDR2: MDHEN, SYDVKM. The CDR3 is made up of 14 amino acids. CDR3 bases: TGTGCCAGCACCAGGGACGGGGTCAATCAGCCCCAGCATTTT. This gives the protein CASTRDGVNQPQHF.

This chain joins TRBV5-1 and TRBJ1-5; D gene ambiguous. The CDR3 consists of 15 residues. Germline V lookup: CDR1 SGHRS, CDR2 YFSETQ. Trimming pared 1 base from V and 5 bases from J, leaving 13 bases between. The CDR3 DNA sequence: TGCGCCAGCAGCTTGTATCCCAGGAGCGATCAGCCCCAGCATTTT. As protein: CASSLYPRSDQPQHF.

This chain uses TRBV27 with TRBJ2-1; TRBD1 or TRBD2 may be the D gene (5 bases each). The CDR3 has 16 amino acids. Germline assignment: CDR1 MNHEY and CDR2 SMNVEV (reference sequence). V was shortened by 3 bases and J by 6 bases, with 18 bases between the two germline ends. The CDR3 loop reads CASSFNSGDGGNEQFF. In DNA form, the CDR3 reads TGTGCCAGCAGTTTTAACTCCGGGGACGGAGGCAATGAGCAGTTCTTC.

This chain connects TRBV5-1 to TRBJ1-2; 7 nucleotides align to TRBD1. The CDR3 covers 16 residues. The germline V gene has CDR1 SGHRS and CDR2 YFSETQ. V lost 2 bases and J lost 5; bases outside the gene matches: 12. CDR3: CASSLTGASYSYGYTF. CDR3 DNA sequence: TGCGCCAGCAGCTTAACAGGGGCTTCGTATTCGTATGGCTACACCTTC. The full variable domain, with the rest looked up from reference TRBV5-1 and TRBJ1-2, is KAGVTQTPRYLIKTRGQQVTLSCSPISGHRSVSWYQQTPGQGLQFLFEYFSETQRNKGNFPGRFSGRQFSNSRSEMNVSTLELGDSALYLCASSLTGASYSYGYTFGSGTRLTVV.

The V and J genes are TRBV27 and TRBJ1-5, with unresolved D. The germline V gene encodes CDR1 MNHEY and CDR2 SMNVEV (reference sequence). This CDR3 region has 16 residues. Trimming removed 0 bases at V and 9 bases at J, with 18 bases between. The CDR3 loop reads CASSLSRTGSGWPQHF. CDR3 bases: TGTGCCAGCAGTTTATCTCGGACCGGGAGTGGGTGGCCCCAGCATTTT.

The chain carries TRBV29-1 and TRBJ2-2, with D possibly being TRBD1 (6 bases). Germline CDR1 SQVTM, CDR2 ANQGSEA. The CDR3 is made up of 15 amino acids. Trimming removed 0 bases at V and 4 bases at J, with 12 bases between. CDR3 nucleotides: TGCAGCGTTGAAGATCAACAGGGTGGCACCGGGGAGCTGTTTTTT. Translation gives CSVEDQQGGTGELFF.

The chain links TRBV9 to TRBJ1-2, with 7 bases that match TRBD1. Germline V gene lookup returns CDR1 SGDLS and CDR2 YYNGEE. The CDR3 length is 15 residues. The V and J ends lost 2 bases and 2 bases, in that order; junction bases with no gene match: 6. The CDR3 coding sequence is TGTGCCAGCAGCGTTATACCGGGACAGAACTATGGCTACACCTTC. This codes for CASSVIPGQNYGYTF.

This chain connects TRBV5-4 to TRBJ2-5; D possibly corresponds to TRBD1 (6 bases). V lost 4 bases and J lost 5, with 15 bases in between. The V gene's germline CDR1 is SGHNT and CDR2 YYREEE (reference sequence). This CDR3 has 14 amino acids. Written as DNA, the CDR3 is TGTGCCAGCAGCCGTGGGGGCGTAGGGGAGACCCAGTACTTC. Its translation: CASSRGGVGETQYF. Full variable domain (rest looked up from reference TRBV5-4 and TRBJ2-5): ETGVTQSPTHLIKTRGQQVTLRCSSQSGHNTVSWYQQALGQGPQFIFQYYREEENGRGNFPPRFSGLQFPNYSSELNVNALELDDSALYLCASSRGGVGETQYFGPGTRLLVL.

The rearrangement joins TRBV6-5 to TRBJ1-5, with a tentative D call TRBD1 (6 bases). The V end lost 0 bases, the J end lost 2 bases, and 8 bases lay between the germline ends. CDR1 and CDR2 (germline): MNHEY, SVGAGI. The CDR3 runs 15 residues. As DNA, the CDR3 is TGTGCCAGCAGTTACTCGGCAGGGGGCAATCAGCCCCAGCATTTT. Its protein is CASSYSAGGNQPQHF.

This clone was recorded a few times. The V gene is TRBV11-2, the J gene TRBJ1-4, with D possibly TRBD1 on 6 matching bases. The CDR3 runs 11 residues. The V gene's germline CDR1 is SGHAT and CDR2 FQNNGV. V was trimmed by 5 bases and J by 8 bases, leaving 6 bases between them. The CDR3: CASSQGEKLFF. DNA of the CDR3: TGTGCCAGCAGCCAGGGGGAAAAACTGTTTTTT.

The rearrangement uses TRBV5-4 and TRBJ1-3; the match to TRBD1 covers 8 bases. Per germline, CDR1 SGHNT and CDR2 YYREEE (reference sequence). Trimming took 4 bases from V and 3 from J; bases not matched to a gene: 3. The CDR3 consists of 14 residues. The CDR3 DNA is TGTGCCAGCAGCGCCGACAGGGGTGGAAACACCATATATTTT. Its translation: CASSADRGGNTIYF.

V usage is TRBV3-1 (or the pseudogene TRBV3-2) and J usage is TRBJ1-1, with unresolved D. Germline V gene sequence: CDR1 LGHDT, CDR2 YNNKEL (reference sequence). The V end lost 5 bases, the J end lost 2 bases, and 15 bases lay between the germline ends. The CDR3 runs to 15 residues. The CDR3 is CASSEYELGNTEAFF. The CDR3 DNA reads TGTGCCAGCAGCGAATACGAGTTGGGTAACACTGAAGCTTTCTTT.

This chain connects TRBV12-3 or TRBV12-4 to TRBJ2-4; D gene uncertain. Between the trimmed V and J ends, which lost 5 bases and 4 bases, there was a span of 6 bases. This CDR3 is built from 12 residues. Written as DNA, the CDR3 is TGTGCCAGCAGTCTCGCTAAAAACATTCAGTACTTC. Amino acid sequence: CASSLAKNIQYF.

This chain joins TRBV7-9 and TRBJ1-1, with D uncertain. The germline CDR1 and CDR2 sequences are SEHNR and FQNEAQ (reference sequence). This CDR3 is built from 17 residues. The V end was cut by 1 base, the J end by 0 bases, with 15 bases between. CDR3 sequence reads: CASSLGLAGIMNTEAFF. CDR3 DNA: TGTGCCAGCAGCTTAGGTTTAGCCGGGATCATGAACACTGAAGCTTTCTTT. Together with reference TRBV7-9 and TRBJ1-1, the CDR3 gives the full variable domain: DTGVSQNPRHKITKRGQNVTFRCDPISEHNRLYWYRQTLGQGPEFLTYFQNEAQLEKSRLLSDRFSAERPKGSFSTLEIQRTEQGDSAMYLCASSLGLAGIMNTEAFFGQGTRLTVV.

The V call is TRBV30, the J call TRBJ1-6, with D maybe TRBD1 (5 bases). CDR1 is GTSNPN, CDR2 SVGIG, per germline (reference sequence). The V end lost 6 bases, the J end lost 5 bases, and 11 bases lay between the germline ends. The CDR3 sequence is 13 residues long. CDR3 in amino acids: CACRQNNNSPLHF. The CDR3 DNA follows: TGTGCCTGTCGACAGAATAATAATTCACCCCTCCACTTT.

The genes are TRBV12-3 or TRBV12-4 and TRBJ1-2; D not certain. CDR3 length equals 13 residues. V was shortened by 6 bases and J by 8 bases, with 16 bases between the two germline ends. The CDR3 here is CASSLQNSQGYTF. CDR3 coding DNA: TGTGCCAGCAGCCTACAGAATTCCCAGGGCTACACCTTC.

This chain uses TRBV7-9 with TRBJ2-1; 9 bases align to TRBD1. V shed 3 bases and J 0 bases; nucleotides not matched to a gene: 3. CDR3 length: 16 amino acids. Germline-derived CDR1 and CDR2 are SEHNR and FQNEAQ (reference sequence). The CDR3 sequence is CASSFPGQGSYNEQFF. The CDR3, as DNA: TGTGCCAGCAGCTTTCCGGGACAGGGCTCCTACAATGAGCAGTTCTTC.

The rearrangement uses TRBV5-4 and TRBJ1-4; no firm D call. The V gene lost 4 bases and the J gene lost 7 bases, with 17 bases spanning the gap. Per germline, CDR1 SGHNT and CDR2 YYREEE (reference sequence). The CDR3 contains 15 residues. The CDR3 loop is CASSHHSTVVEKLFF. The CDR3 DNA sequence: TGTGCCAGCAGCCACCACTCCACGGTCGTTGAAAAACTGTTTTTT.

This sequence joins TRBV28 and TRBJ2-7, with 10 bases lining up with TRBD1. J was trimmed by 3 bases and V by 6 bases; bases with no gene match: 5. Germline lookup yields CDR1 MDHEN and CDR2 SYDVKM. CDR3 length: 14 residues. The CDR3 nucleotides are TGTGCCAGCAGAAGACAGGGGGCGGTCTACGAGCAGTACTTC. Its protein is CASRRQGAVYEQYF.

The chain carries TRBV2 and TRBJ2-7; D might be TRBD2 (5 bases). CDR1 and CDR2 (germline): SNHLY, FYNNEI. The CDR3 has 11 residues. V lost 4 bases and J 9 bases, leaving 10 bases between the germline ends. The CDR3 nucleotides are TGTGCCAGCAGTGGAGGACTCGGGCAGTACTTC. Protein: CASSGGLGQYF.

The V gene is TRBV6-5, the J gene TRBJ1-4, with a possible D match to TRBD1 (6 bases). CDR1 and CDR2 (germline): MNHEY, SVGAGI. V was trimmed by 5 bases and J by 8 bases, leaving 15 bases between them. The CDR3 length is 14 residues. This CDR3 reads CASSPKGGREKLFF. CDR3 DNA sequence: TGTGCCAGCAGTCCCAAGGGGGGGCGAGAAAAACTGTTTTTT.

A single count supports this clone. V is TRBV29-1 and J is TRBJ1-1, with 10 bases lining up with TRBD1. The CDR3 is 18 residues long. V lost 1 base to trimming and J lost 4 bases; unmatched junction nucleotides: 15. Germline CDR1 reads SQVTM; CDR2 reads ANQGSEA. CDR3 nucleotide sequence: TGCAGCGTTGAAGTGAGGGTGACAGGGGGCCCCTGGGGCACTGAAGCTTTCTTT. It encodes CSVEVRVTGGPWGTEAFF.

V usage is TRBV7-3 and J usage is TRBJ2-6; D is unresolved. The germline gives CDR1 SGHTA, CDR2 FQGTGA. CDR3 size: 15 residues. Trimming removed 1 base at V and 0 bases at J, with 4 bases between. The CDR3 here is CASSLSLSGANVLTF. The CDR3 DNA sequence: TGTGCCAGCAGCTTAAGTCTCTCTGGGGCCAACGTCCTGACTTTC.

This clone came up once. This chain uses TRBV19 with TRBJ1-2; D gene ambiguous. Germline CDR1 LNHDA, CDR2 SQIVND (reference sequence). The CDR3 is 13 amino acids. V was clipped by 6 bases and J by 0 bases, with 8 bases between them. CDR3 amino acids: CASRRTSNYGYTF. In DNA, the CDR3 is TGTGCCAGTAGACGAACCTCTAACTATGGCTACACCTTC.

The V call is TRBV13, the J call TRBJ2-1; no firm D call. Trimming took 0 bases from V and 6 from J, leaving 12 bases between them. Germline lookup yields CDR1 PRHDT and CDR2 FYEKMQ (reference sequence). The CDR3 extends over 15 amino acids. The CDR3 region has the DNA TGTGCCAGCAGCTTAGGGGCTGCTCGACTCAATGAGCAGTTCTTC. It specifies CASSLGAARLNEQFF.

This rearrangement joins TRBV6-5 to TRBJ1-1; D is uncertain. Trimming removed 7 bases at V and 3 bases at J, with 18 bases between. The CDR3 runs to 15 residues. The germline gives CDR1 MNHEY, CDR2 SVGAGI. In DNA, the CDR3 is TGTGCCAGCAAAATTGGGCCCCTGAGGTACACTGAAGCTTTCTTT. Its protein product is CASKIGPLRYTEAFF.

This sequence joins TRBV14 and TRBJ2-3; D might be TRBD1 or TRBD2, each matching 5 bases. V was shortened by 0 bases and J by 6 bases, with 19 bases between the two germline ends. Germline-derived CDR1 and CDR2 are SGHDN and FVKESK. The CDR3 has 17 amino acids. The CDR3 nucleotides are TGTGCCAGCAGCCAAGAGCAGGGAGCCGTGGTAATGGATACGCAGTATTTT. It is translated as CASSQEQGAVVMDTQYF.

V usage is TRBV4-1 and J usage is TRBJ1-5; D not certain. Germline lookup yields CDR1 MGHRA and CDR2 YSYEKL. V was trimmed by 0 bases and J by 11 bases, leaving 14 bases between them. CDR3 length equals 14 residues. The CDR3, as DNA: TGCGCCAGCAGCCAAGATGTTTTCGGACCGACCCAGCATTTT. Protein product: CASSQDVFGPTQHF.

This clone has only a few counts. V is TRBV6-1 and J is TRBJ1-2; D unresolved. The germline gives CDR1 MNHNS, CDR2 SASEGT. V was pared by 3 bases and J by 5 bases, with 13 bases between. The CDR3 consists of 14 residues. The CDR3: CASSEVQDWYGYTF. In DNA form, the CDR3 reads TGTGCCAGCAGTGAGGTCCAGGATTGGTATGGCTACACCTTC.

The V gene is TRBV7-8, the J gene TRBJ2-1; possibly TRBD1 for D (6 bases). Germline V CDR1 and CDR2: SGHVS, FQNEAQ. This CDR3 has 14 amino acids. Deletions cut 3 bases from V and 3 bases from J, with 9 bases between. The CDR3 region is CASSFRDNYNEQFF. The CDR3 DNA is TGTGCCAGCAGCTTTAGGGACAACTACAATGAGCAGTTCTTC.